This is a list of T cell receptor beta chains from one sample in a study of cytomegalovirus exposure and HLA in healthy donors. The data were produced by immunoSEQ multiplex PCR, yet TCRdb's version contains in-frame clones alone and is incomplete. The table includes tens of thousands of clones, approximately 79% detected once. Sequencing was done on a sample of PBMCs. The receptor source for this set is a woman between 40 and 55 years old in good health and CMV-seronegative. The CDR3 runs from the conserved cysteine through the conserved F or W. The D gene is left open where the match is weak. Some rows mark clone size as missing; the rest say once, few, many or name a class of expanded clone.

TRBV6-4	TRBD1	-	TRBJ2-3	CASSHGTGSTDTQYF	TGTGCCAGCAGCCACGGGACAGGGAGCACAGATACGCAGTATTTT
TRBV25-1	TRBD2	-	TRBJ2-2	CASRGLAGAKNTGELFF	TGTGCCAGCAGAGGACTAGCGGGGGCGAAGAACACCGGGGAGCTGTTTTTT
TRBV27	TRBD2	-	TRBJ2-5	CASSGLGGETQYF	TGTGCCAGCAGTGGGTTGGGGGGGGAGACCCAGTACTTC
TRBV30	-	few	TRBJ1-1	CAWRRGDIMNTEAFF	TGTGCCTGGAGGCGGGGGGACATCATGAACACTGAAGCTTTCTTT
TRBV7-9	-	once	TRBJ1-5	CASSLEAGQPQHF	TGTGCCAGCAGCTTAGAGGCGGGTCAGCCCCAGCATTTT
TRBV27	TRBD1	-	TRBJ2-7	CATQRTGSYEQYF	TGTGCCACCCAGCGGACAGGCTCCTACGAGCAGTACTTC
TRBV4-2	-	-	TRBJ2-5	CASSPSGQETQYF	TGTGCCAGCAGCCCGTCGGGGCAAGAGACCCAGTACTTC
TRBV5-6	-	-	TRBJ1-2	CASSLGGRDYGYTF	TGTGCCAGCAGCTTGGGTGGCAGGGATTATGGCTACACCTTC
TRBV10-3	TRBD1	-	TRBJ1-1	CAISWTGSMNTEAFF	TGTGCCATCAGCTGGACAGGGTCCATGAACACTGAAGCTTTCTTT
TRBV5-1	TRBD1	-	TRBJ2-7	CASSLSQGESSYEQYF	TGCGCCAGCAGCTTGTCACAGGGGGAGAGCTCCTACGAGCAGTACTTC
TRBV5-4	-	-	TRBJ1-1	CASSLTGSTEAFF	TGTGCCAGCAGCTTAACAGGGAGCACTGAAGCTTTCTTT
TRBV4-2	-	-	TRBJ1-1	CASSPQEESTEAFF	TGTGCCAGCAGCCCCCAGGAAGAGAGCACTGAAGCTTTCTTT
TRBV18	TRBD2	-	TRBJ2-5	CASSPRGGRQETQYF	TGTGCCAGCTCACCTCGGGGGGGGCGCCAAGAGACCCAGTACTTC
TRBV13	-	-	TRBJ1-1	CASSTGCEAFF	TGTGCCAGCAGCACGGGATGTGAAGCTTTCTTT
TRBV5-6	TRBD1	-	TRBJ1-5	CASSSRLRDREGNQPQNF	TGTGCCAGCAGCTCAAGGCTCCGGGACAGGGAAGGCAATCAGCCCCAGAATTTT
TRBV9	-	-	TRBJ2-6	CASSTRVETYSGANVLTF	TGTGCCAGCAGCACCAGGGTGGAAACCTACTCTGGGGCCAACGTCCTGACTTTC
TRBV28	-	-	TRBJ2-2	CASRRTGELFF	TGTGCCAGCCGGAGAACCGGGGAGCTGTTTTTT
TRBV7-6	TRBD1	-	TRBJ1-6	CASSLDRGESPLHF	TGTGCCAGCAGCCTTGACAGGGGGGAGTCACCCCTCCACTTT
TRBV30	-	-	TRBJ2-7	CAWSVLSGGEQYF	TGTGCCTGGAGTGTACTGTCAGGTGGCGAGCAGTACTTC
TRBV9	-	few	TRBJ2-5	CASSPQATPLETQYF	TGTGCCAGCAGCCCCCAAGCGACCCCCCTCGAGACCCAGTACTTC
TRBV5-4	TRBD1	-	TRBJ2-1	CASSLGQGGINEQFF	TGTGCCAGCAGCCTGGGACAGGGGGGGATCAATGAGCAGTTCTTC
TRBV5-1	TRBD1	-	TRBJ1-1	CASSPRQGATEAFF	TGCGCCAGCAGCCCAAGACAGGGGGCGACTGAAGCTTTCTTT
TRBV7-8	-	-	TRBJ2-7	CASSPRDWSYEQYF	TGTGCCAGCAGCCCCCGGGACTGGTCCTACGAGCAGTACTTC
TRBV5-8	-	-	TRBJ2-7	CASSVARQSSYEQYF	TGTGCCAGCAGCGTAGCCCGACAGAGCTCCTACGAGCAGTACTTC
TRBV11-1	-	-	TRBJ1-4	CASSRQPSGEKLFF	TGTGCCAGCAGCCGACAGCCTTCGGGCGAAAAACTGTTTTTT
TRBV7-8	-	-	TRBJ1-6	CASSLEFGTGLNSPLHF	TGTGCCAGCAGCTTAGAATTTGGTACAGGGCTGAATTCACCCCTCCACTTT
TRBV4-3	-	-	TRBJ1-2	CASSLRPGAPSLYGYTF	TGCGCCAGCAGCTTACGGCCAGGGGCGCCGTCCCTCTATGGCTACACCTTC
TRBV6-1	-	-	TRBJ1-5	CASSAGGEYQPQNF	TGTGCCAGCAGTGCTGGGGGCGAGTATCAGCCCCAGAATTTT
TRBV6-6	-	-	TRBJ2-6	CASTAASGANVLTF	TGTGCCAGCACGGCGGCATCTGGGGCCAACGTCCTGACTTTC
TRBV19	-	-	TRBJ2-1	CASSTPGMEQFF	TGTGCCAGTAGTACCCCGGGGATGGAGCAGTTCTTC
TRBV28	TRBD2	-	TRBJ2-7	CASSFNDGLAAYEQYF	TGTGCCAGCAGTTTTAACGACGGACTAGCTGCGTACGAGCAGTACTTC
TRBV7-9	TRBD1	-	TRBJ2-3	CASSYDRGQDTQYF	TGTGCCAGCAGCTATGACAGGGGCCAAGATACGCAGTATTTT
TRBV7-9	-	-	TRBJ2-7	CSSSYNSYEQYF	TGTTCCAGCAGCTACAACTCCTACGAGCAGTACTTC
TRBV18	-	few	TRBJ1-3	CASSSLGNTIYF	TGTGCCAGCTCAAGCTTAGGAAACACCATATATTTT
TRBV4-2	TRBD2	-	TRBJ2-7	CASSLRRGGAEQYF	TGTGCCAGCAGCCTCAGACGGGGGGGGGCCGAGCAGTACTTC
TRBV27	TRBD1	-	TRBJ1-2	CASRTTGDYGYTF	TGTGCCAGCCGAACGACAGGGGACTATGGCTACACCTTC
TRBV27	-	-	TRBJ2-7	CASSSSYEQYF	TGTGCCAGCAGTTCATCCTACGAGCAGTACTTC
TRBV18	TRBD1	once	TRBJ1-1	CASSPLLAQGLDWTEAFF	TGTGCCAGCTCACCTTTACTCGCACAGGGGCTCGATTGGACTGAAGCTTTCTTT
TRBV19	TRBD1	-	TRBJ2-7	CASSSEQGAYEQYF	TGTGCCAGTAGTTCCGAGCAGGGGGCCTACGAGCAGTACTTC
TRBV29-1	TRBD1	-	TRBJ2-7	CSVAWDSPTEQYF	TGCAGCGTTGCCTGGGACAGTCCTACCGAGCAGTACTTC
TRBV5-4	TRBD1	-	TRBJ1-2	CASRQGSYGYTF	TGTGCCAGCAGACAGGGGAGCTATGGCTACACCTTC
TRBV15	-	-	TRBJ2-5	CATSRDTGGGFWTQYF	TGTGCCACCAGCAGAGATACTGGGGGCGGATTTTGGACCCAGTACTTC
TRBV30	-	-	TRBJ1-5	CAWSVGAYSNQPQHF	TGTGCCTGGAGTGTAGGGGCATATAGCAATCAGCCCCAGCATTTT